This T cell receptor (beta chain) was recorded in a study of cytomegalovirus exposure and HLA in healthy donors. Overall study results and limits: Roughly uniform depth of sequencing across donors was assumed in presence/absence analyses. The authors listed roughly 150 TCR beta chains as cytomegalovirus-associated.

V was clipped by 1 base and J by 4 bases, with 12 bases between them. This CDR3 region has 15 residues. Germline CDR1 SGHRS, CDR2 YFSETQ. Note on this clone: As yet, its antigen is unknown.

In the PCR, 60 Vbeta and 13 Jbeta primers were used. TCRdb keeps only in-frame clones here, not all; method: immunoSEQ multiplex PCR. This table holds 210,000 or so clones, under 90% found once. Sequenced material: PBMCs. This clonotype was sampled from a human donor in good health. The V gene is TRBV5-1, the J gene TRBJ1-3; TRBD1 might be the D (5 bases). This CDR3 reads CASSLRGGPGNTIYF. In DNA, the CDR3 is TGCGCCAGCAGCTTGAGGGGCGGACCGGGAAACACCATATATTTT.